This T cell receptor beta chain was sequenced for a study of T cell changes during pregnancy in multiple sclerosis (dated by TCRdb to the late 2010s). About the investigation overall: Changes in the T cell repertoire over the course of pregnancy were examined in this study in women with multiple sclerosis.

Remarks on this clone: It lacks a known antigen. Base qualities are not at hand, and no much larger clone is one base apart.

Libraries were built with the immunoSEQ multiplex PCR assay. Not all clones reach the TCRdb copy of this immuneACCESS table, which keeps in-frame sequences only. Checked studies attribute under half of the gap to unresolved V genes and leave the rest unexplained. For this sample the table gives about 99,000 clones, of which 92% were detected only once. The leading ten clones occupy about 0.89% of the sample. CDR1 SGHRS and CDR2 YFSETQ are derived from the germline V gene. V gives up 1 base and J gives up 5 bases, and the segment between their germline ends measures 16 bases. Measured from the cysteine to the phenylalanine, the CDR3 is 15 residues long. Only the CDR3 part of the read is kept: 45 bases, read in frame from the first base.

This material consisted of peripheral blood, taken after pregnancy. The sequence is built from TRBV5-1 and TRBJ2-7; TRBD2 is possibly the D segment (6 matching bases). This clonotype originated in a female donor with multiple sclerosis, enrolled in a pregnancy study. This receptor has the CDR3 CASSLSGGVPHEQYF. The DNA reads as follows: TGCGCCAGCAGCTTGTCCGGGGGTGTGCCTCACGAGCAGTACTTC.